The T cell receptor (beta chain) under discussion was sequenced for a study of control samples from healthy donors and cancer patients. Produced via immunoSEQ multiplex PCR; TCRdb's table is partial and in-frame only. The sample records 120,000 or so clones, about 93% being singletons. CDR3 length: 15 amino acids. Germline CDR1 is MNHEY and CDR2 is SVGAGI. V was pared by 5 bases and J by 2 bases, with 2 bases of the junction left unmatched. The chain has TRBV6-5 and TRBJ2-1; 11 bases align to TRBD1. Sequenced material: blood. This TCR was recovered from a man between 18 and 29 years old in good health. This CDR3 reads CASSLDRGPYNEQFF. The CDR3 nucleotides read TGTGCCAGCAGTCTGGACAGGGGGCCCTACAATGAGCAGTTCTTC.